Listed below are T cell receptor beta chains from one sample, sequenced in a study of immune heterogeneity within non-small cell lung tumors. From the multiplex PCR reads, TCRdb called clonotypes with MiXCR, one entry per CDR3 protein. This sample has some 21,000 distinct CDR3 sequences; more than 25% occur once, and the top ten carry around 4.4%. Sequenced material: lung tumor tissue. These receptors all stem from a man in his forties or fifties with non-small cell lung cancer. CDR3s include the opening cysteine and the closing phenylalanine or tryptophan. Fields, in order: D gene, J gene, clone size, V gene, CDR3 protein, CDR3 DNA. D genes are given only for firm matches. Clone size, where shown, is once, few, many, or a class for clones that have expanded.

TRBD2 TRBJ2-1 NA TRBV7-3 CATSLTSGRPGNEQFF TGTGCCACCAGCTTGACTAGCGGGAGGCCGGGGAATGAGCAGTTCTTC
TRBD1 TRBJ1-5 NA TRBV7-9 CASSPTGGGNQPQHF TGTGCCAGCAGCCCGACAGGGGGAGGCAATCAGCCCCAGCATTTT
NA TRBJ2-3 NA TRBV3-1 CASSQDWQGRDTQYF TGTGCCAGCAGCCAAGATTGGCAGGGGAGAGATACGCAGTATTTT
TRBD1 TRBJ2-7 many TRBV6-1 CASRLQGTLTEQYF TGTGCCAGCCGGCTACAGGGGACCCTAACCGAGCAGTACTTC
NA TRBJ2-7 NA TRBV20-1 CSAPGAGLYEQYF TGCAGTGCCCCCGGGGCAGGGCTTTACGAGCAGTACTTC
TRBD2 TRBJ2-7 medium-sized TRBV19 CASRGLAEYEQYF TGTGCCAGTAGGGGACTAGCGGAATACGAGCAGTACTTC
NA TRBJ1-2 many TRBV12-3/TRBV12-4 CASSLGTQARYTF TGTGCCAGCAGTTTAGGGACGCAGGCTCGCTACACCTTC
TRBD1 TRBJ2-1 many TRBV2 CATTDDRASYNEQFF TGTGCCACCACCGATGACAGGGCCTCCTACAATGAGCAGTTCTTC
NA TRBJ1-3 many TRBV12-3/TRBV12-4 CASSFGVRGNTIYF TGTGCCAGCAGTTTCGGTGTTCGTGGAAACACCATATATTTT
TRBD1 TRBJ2-2 few TRBV4-2 CASSQAGQGTGELFF TGTGCCAGCAGCCAAGCAGGACAGGGTACCGGGGAGCTGTTTTTT
NA TRBJ2-7 medium-sized TRBV6-1 CASSDSAPYEQYF TGTGCCAGCAGTGATTCGGCCCCCTACGAGCAGTACTTC
NA TRBJ1-6 NA TRBV20-1 CSAREQITNLPLHF TGCAGTGCTAGAGAGCAGATCACAAATTTACCCCTCCACTTT
NA TRBJ2-4 many TRBV30 CAWSPSSLAKNIQYF TGTGCCTGGAGCCCTAGCTCGTTGGCCAAAAACATTCAGTACTTC
TRBD1 TRBJ2-3 many TRBV7-3 CASSRDRGLLDTQYF TGTGCCAGCAGCCGGGACAGGGGGCTGTTAGATACGCAGTATTTT
TRBD2 TRBJ2-7 many TRBV20-1 CSARGVRTSGSRGAYEQYF TGCAGTGCCCGAGGAGTCCGGACTAGCGGGAGTAGGGGGGCCTACGAGCAGTACTTC
NA TRBJ1-1 many TRBV27 CASSLRGGETEAFF TGTGCCAGCAGTTTACGTGGCGGAGAAACTGAAGCTTTCTTT
NA TRBJ2-2 many TRBV19 CASRLGGNTGELFF TGTGCCAGTAGGCTCGGGGGAAACACCGGGGAGCTGTTTTTT
NA TRBJ1-5 many TRBV7-8 CASSLVGRDNQPQHF TGTGCCAGCAGCTTAGTGGGGCGCGACAATCAGCCCCAGCATTTT
NA TRBJ2-3 NA TRBV19 CASSIGRSRSTDTQYF TGTGCCAGTAGTATTGGGCGGAGCCGATCCACAGATACGCAGTATTTT
TRBD2 TRBJ2-5 NA TRBV19 CAVGSAGGSETQYF TGTGCCGTAGGTTCAGCGGGAGGATCGGAGACCCAGTACTTC
NA TRBJ2-3 NA TRBV30 CAFGGDRKHRTDTQYF TGTGCCTTCGGGGGGGACAGGAAGCACCGCACAGATACGCAGTATTTT
TRBD1 TRBJ1-2 NA TRBV27 CASSVTGGGYGYTF TGTGCCAGCAGTGTAACAGGGGGCGGCTATGGCTACACCTTC
NA TRBJ1-2 NA TRBV5-1 CANSRRSSPEDYYGYTF TGCGCCAACTCCCGTAGGAGCAGCCCGGAGGACTACTATGGCTACACCTTC
TRBD2 TRBJ2-1 many TRBV20-1 CSASDLAGGGNEQFF TGCAGTGCTAGTGATCTAGCGGGAGGGGGCAATGAGCAGTTCTTC
NA TRBJ1-1 medium-sized TRBV30 CAWRVRETTEAFF TGTGCCTGGAGAGTAAGGGAAACGACTGAAGCTTTCTTT
TRBD1 TRBJ2-5 many TRBV6-1 CASSQGGQGETQYF TGTGCCAGCAGTCAAGGGGGACAGGGAGAGACCCAGTACTTC
NA TRBJ1-1 few TRBV27 CASSLEHPNTEAFF TGTGCCAGCAGTTTGGAACATCCTAACACTGAAGCTTTCTTT
TRBD2 TRBJ2-3 few TRBV19 CASSSFGTSGPRGTRDTQYF TGTGCCAGTAGTAGCTTCGGGACTAGCGGCCCCCGGGGAACCAGAGATACGCAGTATTTT
TRBD1 TRBJ1-2 few TRBV30 CAWSRDRGGSNYGYTF TGTGCCTGGAGCCGGGACAGGGGAGGCTCTAACTATGGCTACACCTTC
NA TRBJ2-6 many TRBV6-2/TRBV6-3 CASSTHQGGSGANVLTF TGTGCCAGCAGTACGCATCAGGGGGGTTCTGGGGCCAACGTCCTGACTTTC
TRBD2 TRBJ2-1 NA TRBV4-3 CASSHASQAGGLFF TGCGCCAGCAGCCACGCGAGCCAAGCGGGAGGATTGTTCTTC
NA TRBJ2-3 many TRBV20-1 CSARDSLVDTQYF TGCAGTGCTAGAGATTCCTTAGTAGATACGCAGTATTTT
NA TRBJ1-4 NA TRBV12-3/TRBV12-4 CATSFGGNGEKLLF TGTGCCACCAGTTTCGGAGGGAACGGTGAAAAACTGCTTTTT
NA TRBJ2-6 few TRBV18 CASSPQGMRGANVLTF TGTGCCAGCTCACCACAGGGTATGAGGGGGGCCAACGTCCTGACTTTC
NA TRBJ1-4 NA TRBV3-1 CASSQRQAATNEKLFF TGTGCCAGCAGCCAGAGGCAAGCCGCAACTAATGAAAAACTGTTTTTT
NA TRBJ2-7 many TRBV6-1 CASSEVWLSSYEQYF TGTGCCAGCAGTGAGGTTTGGCTAAGCTCCTACGAGCAGTACTTC
NA TRBJ1-1 few TRBV3-1 CASSQDTRGYMNTEAFF TGTGCCAGCAGCCAAGATACGAGGGGGTACATGAACACTGAAGCTTTCTTT
NA TRBJ2-1 once TRBV3-2 CASSRGGPVSGSSRCNEQFF TGTGCCAGCAGCCGGGGAGGCCCGGTTAGCGGGAGCTCTCGGTGCAATGAGCAGTTCTTC
NA TRBJ1-1 many TRBV6-5 CASSYDANTEAFF TGTGCCAGCAGTTACGATGCGAACACTGAAGCTTTCTTT
TRBD1 TRBJ1-4 medium-sized TRBV13 CASSLRRGQGVEKLFF TGTGCCAGCAGCTTGCGGAGGGGGCAGGGGGTTGAAAAACTGTTTTTT
NA TRBJ1-1 many TRBV6-1 CASTFLAGDRTEAFF TGTGCCAGCACCTTCCTTGCGGGAGATAGGACTGAAGCTTTCTTT
NA TRBJ2-7 few TRBV19 CASSKTVGYEQYF TGTGCCAGTAGTAAGACAGTCGGCTACGAGCAGTACTTC
TRBD1 TRBJ2-1 NA TRBV11-3 CASRRPGGYEQFF TGTGCCAGCAGGCGGCCAGGGGGATATGAGCAGTTCTTC
NA TRBJ2-7 NA TRBV3-2 CASSPIRPGGKTSGTNYEQYF TGTGCCAGCAGCCCCATTAGGCCAGGGGGCAAGACTAGCGGGACCAACTACGAGCAGTACTTC
NA TRBJ2-1 few TRBV5-1 CASSLEGGVGREQFF TGCGCCAGCAGCTTGGAAGGGGGTGTGGGTCGGGAGCAGTTCTTC
TRBD1 TRBJ1-4 many TRBV5-1 CASTIGTGGREKLFF TGCGCCAGCACCATCGGGACAGGGGGCCGGGAAAAACTGTTTTTT
NA TRBJ1-3 NA TRBV9 CASDRSGNTIYF TGTGCCAGTGACAGGTCTGGAAACACCATATATTTT
TRBD1 TRBJ2-7 once TRBV4-1 CTSSLNRGEGYEQYF TGCACCAGCAGCCTCAACAGGGGAGAGGGCTACGAGCAGTACTTC
NA TRBJ2-7 many TRBV9 CASSVSPHHEQYF TGTGCCAGCAGCGTGTCGCCACACCACGAGCAGTACTTC
NA TRBJ2-7 many TRBV18 CASSRGSSYEQYF TGTGCCAGCTCAAGGGGGAGCTCCTACGAGCAGTACTTC
NA TRBJ1-3 NA TRBV9 CASSVGPGASSGNTIYF TGTGCCAGCAGCGTAGGTCCTGGGGCCTCCTCTGGAAACACCATATATTTT
NA TRBJ1-4 NA TRBV5-5 CASSLRSESGRSNEKLFF TGTGCCAGCAGCTTGCGGTCCGAGTCCGGCAGGAGTAATGAAAAACTGTTTTTT